These T cell receptor beta chains were read from a single sample in a study of blood T cell repertoires in COVID-19. Assay used: immunoSEQ multiplex PCR; TCRdb lists only in-frame clones, some missing. The sample records a few hundred thousand clones, around 87% being singletons. The sample consisted of peripheral blood. All receptors derive from a man aged 18 to 29 with active or convalescent COVID-19. Each CDR3 is given with its conserved first and last residue. Each record gives: D gene, clone size, J gene, V gene, CDR3 DNA, CDR3 protein. D genes are given only for firm matches. Size tells how often a clone was seen (once, few, many) or the class of an expanded clone, and some rows leave it out.

.,.,TRBJ1-5,TRBV2,TGTGCCAGCAGTGAAGCAAGTTCCCTAGGCCAGCCCCAGCATTTT,CASSEASSLGQPQHF
.,.,TRBJ2-1,TRBV27,TGTGCCAGCAGTTTTGGACCCCAGGCAGGGACCTACAATGAGCAGTTCTTC,CASSFGPQAGTYNEQFF
.,.,TRBJ1-3,TRBV6-5,TGTGCAAGCCCCCCAGGCGCGGGAAACACCATATATTTT,CASPPGAGNTIYF
.,.,TRBJ1-5,TRBV6-5,TGTGCCAGCAGTTACATGGGAGGATCGGGCCAGCCCCAGCATTTT,CASSYMGGSGQPQHF
.,.,TRBJ1-6,TRBV2,TGTGCCAGCAGTCGTTGGACTCAGCCCACCCCCAATTCACCCCTCCACTTT,CASSRWTQPTPNSPLHF
.,once,TRBJ1-1,TRBV13,TGTGCCAGCAGCTTAGGACAGATTGAAGCTTTCTTT,CASSLGQIEAFF
.,few,TRBJ2-7,TRBV3-1/TRBV3-2,TGTGCCAGCAGCCAAGGAAGCATTATATACGAGCAGTACTTC,CASSQGSIIYEQYF
TRBD2,.,TRBJ2-1,TRBV19,TGTGCCAGTATGAGGACTAGCGGGAATTATGAGCAGTTCTTC,CASMRTSGNYEQFF
.,.,TRBJ1-4,TRBV19,TGTGCCAGTAGTGTACAGAATATTGGCGAAAAACTGTTTTTT,CASSVQNIGEKLFF
.,.,TRBJ1-6,TRBV11-3,TGTGCCAGCACCTTAATAGGGACTGGATCACCCCTCCACTTT,CASTLIGTGSPLHF
TRBD1,.,TRBJ2-3,TRBV7-6,TGTGCCAGCAGCCCCTTCACGCGACAGGGGACAGATACGCAGTATTTT,CASSPFTRQGTDTQYF
.,.,TRBJ1-5,TRBV10-3,TGTGCCATCAGTGACTGGGGGGGCAATCAGCCCCAGCATTTT,CAISDWGGNQPQHF
TRBD2,.,TRBJ2-4,TRBV24-1,TGTGCCACCAGTGTCGGGGGGGAGGACATTCAGTACTTC,CATSVGGEDIQYF
TRBD1,.,TRBJ2-2,TRBV5-1,TGCGCCAGCAGCTTGTATGCCCGACAGGGGAACCCCGGGGAGCTGTTTTTT,CASSLYARQGNPGELFF
.,.,TRBJ2-3,TRBV11-3,TGTGCCAGCAGTACGGGGGTAGCAGATACGCAGTATTTT,CASSTGVADTQYF
TRBD1,few,TRBJ1-4,TRBV7-9,TGTGCCAGCAGCAATTACAGGGGAACAGGTGAAAAACTGTTTTTT,CASSNYRGTGEKLFF
TRBD2,.,TRBJ2-7,TRBV19,TGTGCCAGTAGTATACGGGGGGGATCTCCCCCCTACGAGCAGTACTTC,CASSIRGGSPPYEQYF
TRBD2,.,TRBJ2-2,TRBV29-1,TGCAGCGTGTCTTCGGGGGGCACCGGGGAGCTGTTTTTT,CSVSSGGTGELFF
.,once,TRBJ1-3,TRBV6-6,TGTGCCAGCCTAGCTCTGGGCGGCTCTGGAAACACCATATATTTT,CASLALGGSGNTIYF
.,few,TRBJ1-2,TRBV12-3/TRBV12-4,TGTGCCAGCAGGAAAGGGAGGGGTGGCGGCTACACCTTC,CASRKGRGGGYTF
TRBD2,.,TRBJ2-3,TRBV5-4,TGTGCCAGTAGGACCGGGGGAAGCGGGGGAATGGATACGCAGTATTTT,CASRTGGSGGMDTQYF
TRBD2,.,TRBJ2-3,TRBV9,TGTGCCAGCAGCGTCGTAGCGGGGGAGGTTGATACGCAGTATTTT,CASSVVAGEVDTQYF
.,many,TRBJ2-7,TRBV19,TGTGCCAGTAGTGCAGGGACTCGTTTAGTGAAGCAGTACTTC,CASSAGTRLVKQYF
.,.,TRBJ1-2,TRBV30,TGTGCCTGGAGTGCAGGCTATGGCTACACCTTC,CAWSAGYGYTF
.,.,TRBJ1-6,TRBV3-1/TRBV3-2,TGTGCCAGCAGCCAAATCTCCCGACAGAGTATCTCCTATAATTCACCCCTCCACTTT,CASSQISRQSISYNSPLHF
.,.,TRBJ1-1,TRBV28,TGTGCCAGCAGTTTTCAGGGTACTGAAGCTTTCTTT,CASSFQGTEAFF
TRBD1,.,TRBJ1-2,TRBV24-1,TGTGCCACCAGTCGCGCGGAGGGGGCGTATGGCTACACCTTC,CATSRAEGAYGYTF
.,.,TRBJ2-5,TRBV18,TGTGCCAGCTCACCCGACATTGGGGAGACCCAGTACTTC,CASSPDIGETQYF
.,once,TRBJ2-5,TRBV7-9,TGTGCCAGCAGCTTTTCCGGTAGGGGAACCCAGTACTTC,CASSFSGRGTQYF
TRBD2,.,TRBJ2-7,TRBV27,TGTGCCAGCAGGCCCTCGGGACTAGCGGGAGAGCAGTACTTC,CASRPSGLAGEQYF
.,.,TRBJ2-1,TRBV7-6,TGTGCCAGCAGCAACCTCGGCGGGGATTACAATGAGCAGTTCTTC,CASSNLGGDYNEQFF
.,.,TRBJ1-3,TRBV15,TGTGCCACCAGCGGTCCCCGAGCTGGAAACACCATATATTTT,CATSGPRAGNTIYF
TRBD2,many,TRBJ2-2,TRBV7-3,TGTGCCAGCAGCTCGGGAGGAGGGGAGCTGTTTTTT,CASSSGGGELFF
TRBD1,.,TRBJ2-2,TRBV27,TGTGCCAGCAGTCGATACAGGGGCGCCGACACCGGGGAGCTGTTTTTT,CASSRYRGADTGELFF
.,.,TRBJ2-7,TRBV3-1/TRBV3-2,TGTGCCAGCAGCCATCTAACTCACGAGCAGTACTTC,CASSHLTHEQYF
TRBD1,.,TRBJ1-6,TRBV18,TGTGCCAGCTCACCCGAGGACAGGGTCTCACCCCTCCACTTT,CASSPEDRVSPLHF
TRBD1,.,TRBJ1-5,TRBV12-5,TGTGCTAGTGGGGACAGGTTTTATCAGCCCCAGCATTTT,CASGDRFYQPQHF
.,.,TRBJ1-5,TRBV27,TGTGCCAGCAGACACAATAGCAATCAGCCCCAGCATTTT,CASRHNSNQPQHF
.,.,TRBJ2-7,TRBV2,TGTGCCAGCAGGTCGGGACACCCGGCCCTCTTC,CASRSGHPALF
.,once,TRBJ1-6,TRBV19,TGTGCCAGTAGTCCGAGGGACATTTCACCCTATTCACCCCTCCACTTT,CASSPRDISPYSPLHF
.,.,TRBJ2-5,TRBV11-3,TGTGCCAGCAGCTCCCCGATGATCAGCGGGGAGACCCAGTACTTC,CASSSPMISGETQYF
TRBD1,.,TRBJ2-5,TRBV24-1,TGTGCCACCAGTACCCGACAGGGGGAGATGGAGACCCAGTACTTC,CATSTRQGEMETQYF
TRBD2,.,TRBJ2-3,TRBV11-2,TGTGCCAGCAGTAATTCACTAGCGGGAGCAGATACGCAGTATTTT,CASSNSLAGADTQYF
TRBD1,.,TRBJ1-4,TRBV5-1,TGCGCCAGCAGCCCAACAGGGGTGGCTAATGAAAAACTGTTTTTT,CASSPTGVANEKLFF
.,.,TRBJ2-5,TRBV21-1,TGTGCCAGCAGCGACAGTGGGGAGACCCAGTACTTC,CASSDSGETQYF
TRBD1,.,TRBJ2-7,TRBV11-3,TGTGCCAGCAGCTCACAGGGGTCCTACGAGCAGTACTTC,CASSSQGSYEQYF
.,.,TRBJ1-1,TRBV7-3,TGTGCCAGCAGCTTACTCCCGAACACTGAAGCTTTCTTT,CASSLLPNTEAFF
TRBD2,.,TRBJ2-3,TRBV5-1,TGCGCCAGCAGCTACCCTAGCGGGACTAGCACAGATACGCAGTATTTT,CASSYPSGTSTDTQYF
.,.,TRBJ2-1,TRBV24-1,TGTGCCACCAGTGATTTTTCCGTGAATGAGCAGTTCTTC,CATSDFSVNEQFF
TRBD1,once,TRBJ2-1,TRBV18,TGTGCCAGCTCACCTCCGGGACAGGGCAATGAGCAGTTCTTC,CASSPPGQGNEQFF
TRBD1,.,TRBJ2-7,TRBV5-1,TGCGCCAGCTACTCCGACGCCGGGACAGGGACCTACGAGCAGTACTTC,CASYSDAGTGTYEQYF
TRBD1,.,TRBJ2-7,TRBV12-3/TRBV12-4,TGTGCCAGCAGTTTTGGGACAGGGCACGAGCAGTACTTC,CASSFGTGHEQYF
TRBD2,.,TRBJ2-1,TRBV29-1,TGCAGCGTTGAGGGACTAGCGGCAAAAATCGATGAGCAGTTCTTC,CSVEGLAAKIDEQFF